The 27 T cell receptor beta chains presented below share a single source sample, sequenced in a study of glioma-infiltrating T cells. TCR alpha and beta CDR3 regions were amplified from RNA using iRepertoire nested multiplex PCR. Each CDR3 protein is one row after TCRdb ran MiXCR on the multiplex PCR reads. The sample lists over 3,000 distinct CDR3 sequences, around 45% occurring once. Sample: glioma tissue, nonneoplastic brain tissue, or PBMCs (not recorded which). The receptors derive from a human donor with low-grade glioma or glioblastoma, undergoing nonglioma brain surgery, or in good health (not recorded which).

The chain has TRBV6-5 and TRBJ2-5, with 13 bases fitting TRBD2. Per germline, CDR1 MNHEY and CDR2 SVGAGI. The CDR3 is 15 amino acids. With V trimmed by 6 bases and J by 6 bases, 7 bases remained unmatched. The CDR3 DNA is TGTGCCAGCAGGACTGGGACTAGCGGGATTCAGACCCAGTACTTC. Translated, it gives CASRTGTSGIQTQYF.

To note about this clonotype: It is unclear where the CDR3 begins or ends on the DNA, so no DNA is shown, and the CDR3 is as TCRdb lists it. V usage is TRBV27 and J usage is TRBJ2-7; the table's D call, TRBD1, has no DNA check behind it. The CDR3 is 21 residues long, counting both termini. CDR1 and CDR2 (germline): MNHEY, SMNVEV (reference sequence). Here the CDR3 reads CDSSFYICSAHLQGSSYEQYF.

As concerns this clonotype: Mismatch with germline at one junction end may stem from a read error. The chain employs TRBV27 and TRBJ1-4; D is unresolved. Germline CDR1 and CDR2: MNHEY and SMNVEV (reference sequence). CDR3 length: 13 amino acids. DNA for the CDR3: TGTGCCAGCACATCGGCAACTAATGAGAAACTGTTTTTT. Translating gives CASTSATNEKLFF. Supplemented by reference TRBV27 and TRBJ1-4, the full variable domain reads EAQVTQNPRYLITVTGKKLTVTCSQNMNHEYMSWYRQDPGLGLRQIYYSMNVEVTDKGDVPEGYKVSRKEKRNFPLILESPSPNQTSLYFCASTSATNEKLFFGSGTQLSVL.

The rearrangement uses TRBV28 and TRBJ2-7; tentatively, D is TRBD1 (5 bases). CDR3 length equals 16 residues. V lost 6 bases and J lost 7, with 25 bases in between. Germline V gene sequence: CDR1 MDHEN, CDR2 SYDVKM. In DNA form, the CDR3 reads TGTGCCAGCAGCCTCAGGGCAAAGGGGTCCTACAATGAGCAGTACTTC. Translated: CASSLRAKGSYNEQYF.

A remark on this clonotype: Sequence at one end of the junction differs from germline and may be a read error. The rearrangement uses TRBV28 and TRBJ2-2; 7 positions agree with TRBD2. The CDR3 has 14 residues. Germline V gene data show CDR1 as MDHEN and CDR2 as SYDVKM. The DNA for the CDR3 is TGTGCCAGCGGTTTAACTAGCGCCAGAGGGGAGCTGTTTTTT. It translates to CASGLTSARGELFF.

The chain is built from TRBV27 and TRBJ2-7; no clear D gene. Trimming took off 6 bases at V and 3 bases at J, with 18 bases between the two ends. The CDR3 loop spans 15 amino acids. From germline, CDR1 is MNHEY and CDR2 SMNVEV (reference sequence). The CDR3 nucleotides read TGTGCCAGCAGCAGACCCTTTGCAGGCCACTACGAGCAGTACTTC. Amino acid sequence: CASSRPFAGHYEQYF.

By its share, this clonotype is medium-sized. V is TRBV6-1 and J is TRBJ1-6; D is unclear. The CDR3 runs 13 residues. The V end was cut by 2 bases, the J end by 5 bases, with 4 bases between. The germline CDR1 and CDR2 sequences are MNHNS and SASEGT. Here the CDR3 DNA reads TGTGCCAGCAGTGAACGGAATAATTCACCCCTCCACTTT. The encoded protein is CASSERNNSPLHF.

J is TRBJ1-5 and V is TRBV27; D gene uncertain. The CDR3 has 14 amino acids. Trimming took off 0 bases at V and 4 bases at J, with 7 bases between the two ends. Germline assignment: CDR1 MNHEY and CDR2 SMNVEV (reference sequence). The CDR3 bases are TGTGCCAGCAGTTTATCTAGTTTAAATCAGCCCCAGCATTTT. The encoded protein is CASSLSSLNQPQHF.

This clonotype occurred once. Just one base apart from a much larger clone, this may be a read error. No conserved phenylalanine or tryptophan is present at the end of the CDR3, so a read error is the likely explanation. V usage is TRBV18 and J usage is TRBJ2-7, with TRBD1 identical over 9 bases. The CDR3 length is 15 residues. CDR1 KGHSH and CDR2 LQKENI come from the germline V gene. V was pared by 2 bases and J by 6 bases, with 8 bases of the junction left unmatched. The CDR3 nucleotides are TGTGCCAGCTCACCAGGTCCACAGGGGGCCAGCGAGCAGTACCTC. It specifies CASSPGPQGASEQYL.

The chain couples TRBV7-9 to TRBJ1-3; no firm D call. CDR3 size: 15 residues. From germline, CDR1 is SEHNR and CDR2 FQNEAQ (reference sequence). Trimming stripped 7 bases from V and 0 bases from J, with 13 bases between. CDR3: CASIPPGLSGNTIYF. The DNA of the CDR3 is TGTGCCAGCATCCCCCCAGGTCTCTCTGGAAACACCATATATTTT.

The sample holds a few counts of this clonotype. The chain combines TRBV5-1 with TRBJ2-1; 12 bases fit TRBD2. Germline loops: CDR1 SGHRS, CDR2 YFSETQ. V lost 3 bases, J lost 6 bases, and 4 bases stayed unmatched. This CDR3 contains 15 residues. The CDR3 reads CASSSLAGGPNEQFF. For the CDR3, the DNA is TGCGCCAGCAGCTCCCTAGCGGGAGGGCCCAATGAGCAGTTCTTC.

This clonotype has a count of ten or more. The genes are TRBV7-9 and TRBJ2-1; 7 positions agree with TRBD1. J was trimmed by 6 bases and V by 3 bases; bases with no gene match: 5. The CDR3 has 14 residues. Germline CDR1 and CDR2: SEHNR and FQNEAQ (reference sequence). The CDR3 DNA sequence: TGTGCCAGCAGCTTGCAGCGACAGGGCAATGAGCAGTTCTTC. Translation gives CASSLQRQGNEQFF.

The V and J genes are TRBV3-1 and TRBJ2-3, with no clear D. This CDR3 has 15 residues. Germline V gene data show CDR1 as LGHDT and CDR2 as YNNKEL (reference sequence). Trimming cost V 0 bases and J 5 bases, with 12 bases left between them. CDR3 nucleotide sequence: TGTGCCAGCAGCCAAGATAGGCTAGAAGGAGATACGCAGTATTTT. Encoded protein: CASSQDRLEGDTQYF.

There are many counts of this clonotype. The chain combines TRBV3-1 with TRBJ2-7, with D unclear. V was pared by 5 bases and J by 4 bases, with 24 bases between. Germline CDR1 reads LGHDT; CDR2 reads YNNKEL (reference sequence). The CDR3 has 17 amino acids. In DNA form, the CDR3 reads TGTGCCAGCAGCTCCACCCAGTCTCATGGAAACACTTACGAGCAGTACTTC. The encoded protein is CASSSTQSHGNTYEQYF.

This clonotype has a count of ten or more. The chain recombines TRBV4-1 with TRBJ2-5; D uncertain. The CDR3 length is 13 residues. V gave up 4 bases and J gave up 5 bases, with 11 bases separating them. Germline V gene sequence: CDR1 MGHRA, CDR2 YSYEKL. The CDR3 spells CASSLRPRETQYF. In DNA, the CDR3 is TGCGCCAGCAGCCTGCGCCCGAGGGAGACCCAGTACTTC.

To note about this clonotype: It is likely a read error, because the conserved phenylalanine at the end of the CDR3 is missing. The chain carries TRBV6-6 and TRBJ2-1; unclear D gene. Looked up from germline, CDR1 is MNHNY and CDR2 is SVGAGI (reference sequence). The CDR3 sequence is 14 residues long. The CDR3 loop reads CASNPDPTYSEQFL. The CDR3 coding sequence is TGTGCCAGCAACCCGGACCCGACCTACAGTGAGCAGTTCCTC.

Concerning this clonotype itself: A much larger clone lies one base from this, so it may be a read error. In nucleotides, the CDR3 is TGTGCCAGCAGCCAGCTATCGGGAGAAGGTAATGAGCAGTTCTTC. Translating gives CASSQLSGEGNEQFF. The chain couples TRBV7-9 to TRBJ2-1, with D maybe TRBD2 (6 bases). CDR3 length: 15 amino acids. Germline V gene data show CDR1 as SEHNR and CDR2 as FQNEAQ (reference sequence). V shed 5 bases and J shed 7 bases, with 18 bases lying between them.

The chain links TRBV15 to TRBJ1-4, with D unclear. Trimming pared 0 bases from V and 4 bases from J, leaving 6 bases between. Germline CDR1 is LNHNV and CDR2 is YYDKDF (reference sequence). This CDR3 spans 14 amino acids. For the CDR3, the DNA is TGTGCCACCAGCAGAGAACTTATTAATGAAAAACTGTTTTTT. Its translation: CATSRELINEKLFF. Variable domain in full (rest from reference TRBV15 and TRBJ1-4): DAMVIQNPRYQVTQFGKPVTLSCSQTLNHNVMYWYQQKSSQAPKLLFHYYDKDFNNEADTPDNFQSRRPNTSFCFLDIRSPGLGDTAMYLCATSRELINEKLFFGSGTQLSVL.

Regarding this clonotype: A much larger clone differs by one base, so this may be a read error. The V call is TRBV11-2, the J call TRBJ2-7; D is unresolved. The CDR3 length is 13 residues. Trimming cost V 5 bases and J 5 bases, with 13 bases left between them. CDR1 and CDR2 from the germline V gene are SGHAT and FQNNGV. The CDR3 here is CASSHRRANEQYF. The CDR3, as DNA: TGTGCCAGCAGCCACAGACGAGCAAACGAGCAGTACTTC.

Comment on this clonotype: Possible read error: a much larger clone is one base away. V gene TRBV5-1 combines with J gene TRBJ1-1, with unresolved D. The germline V gene has CDR1 SGHRS and CDR2 YFSETQ. This CDR3 contains 14 residues. The chain's CDR3 is CASSLGRFNIEAFF. CDR3 nucleotide sequence: TGCGCCAGCAGCCTGGGCCGTTTCAACATTGAAGCTTTCTTT. Combining the CDR3 with reference TRBV5-1 and TRBJ1-1 gives the whole variable domain KAGVTQTPRYLIKTRGQQVTLSCSPISGHRSVSWYQQTPGQGLQFLFEYFSETQRNKGNFPGRFSGRQFSNSRSEMNVSTLELGDSALYLCASSLGRFNIEAFFGQGTRLTVV.

This clonotype has only one observation. The V gene is TRBV28, the J gene TRBJ1-5; D gene unclear. Germline V gene lookup returns CDR1 MDHEN and CDR2 SYDVKM. There are 13 residues in the CDR3. The CDR3 nucleotides are TGTGTTAGCAGGCCTAACCTTGGAGGGCCCCAGCATTTT. Protein sequence: CVSRPNLGGPQHF.

The table lists this clonotype with many counts. CDR3 DNA sequence: TGTGCCAGCAGCGCCGGCCGGGCTGACGGCTACACCTTC. Amino acids: CASSAGRADGYTF. The chain combines TRBV7-9 with TRBJ1-2; D gene ambiguous. The germline V gene encodes CDR1 SEHNR and CDR2 FQNEAQ (reference sequence). The CDR3 consists of 13 residues. Between the trimmed V and J ends, which lost 5 bases and 8 bases, there was a span of 15 bases.

The V gene is TRBV7-9, the J gene TRBJ2-5, with no clear D. CDR1 and CDR2 (germline): SEHNR, FQNEAQ (reference sequence). CDR3 length: 18 amino acids. With 4 bases removed from V and 2 bases from J, the gap between germline ends came to 23 bases. CDR3 sequence: CASSSRQTEIGRQETQYF. The CDR3 bases are TGTGCCAGCAGCTCTAGACAAACGGAGATAGGGCGACAAGAGACCCAGTACTTC.

The genes are TRBV5-1 and TRBJ2-7; D possibly uses TRBD1 or TRBD2 (6 bases each). The germline V gene encodes CDR1 SGHRS and CDR2 YFSETQ. This CDR3 region has 16 residues. Trimming took off 4 bases at V and 1 base at J, with 18 bases between the two ends. The CDR3 DNA is TGCGCCAGCAGCCGGGGGATACAGGGACTTTCCTACGAGCAGTACTTC. Its protein product is CASSRGIQGLSYEQYF. The whole variable domain, filled in from reference TRBV5-1 and TRBJ2-7, reads KAGVTQTPRYLIKTRGQQVTLSCSPISGHRSVSWYQQTPGQGLQFLFEYFSETQRNKGNFPGRFSGRQFSNSRSEMNVSTLELGDSALYLCASSRGIQGLSYEQYFGPGTRLTVT.

As to this clonotype: This may arise from a read error, as a much more abundant clone is one base away. The chain combines TRBV3-1 with TRBJ2-1; 12 positions agree with TRBD2. The CDR3 is 13 residues long. Germline V lookup: CDR1 LGHDT, CDR2 YNNKEL (reference sequence). In DNA form, the CDR3 reads TGTGCCGGCAGGACTAGCGGGACCAGTGAGCAGTTCTTC. Translating gives CAGRTSGTSEQFF.

This chain uses TRBV25-1 with TRBJ2-1, with 8 bases lining up with TRBD1. The germline CDR1 and CDR2 sequences are MGHDK and SYGVNS. There are 11 residues in the CDR3. V shed 8 bases and J 10 bases; nucleotides not matched to a gene: 4. CDR3 bases: TGTGCCAGCGCGACAGGGGACGAGCAGTTCTTC. This translates into CASATGDEQFF. Using reference TRBV25-1 and TRBJ2-1 for the parts outside the CDR3, the full variable domain is EADIYQTPRYLVIGTGKKITLECSQTMGHDKMYWYQQDPGMELHLIHYSYGVNSTEKGDLSSESTVSRIRTEHFPLTLESARPSHTSQYLCASATGDEQFFGPGTRLTVL.

As to this clonotype: A read error may produce the germline difference seen at one junction end. The chain uses TRBV6-9 and TRBJ2-1; the D gene is possibly TRBD2 (5 bases). The CDR3 runs 16 residues. Germline CDR1 is MNHGY and CDR2 is SVAAGI. The CDR3, as DNA: TGTGCCAGCAGTTCGTCAAACGTAGCGAAGTACAATAAGCAGTTCTTC. Encoded protein: CASSSSNVAKYNKQFF.